This TCR beta chain was retrieved from a study of blood T cell repertoires in COVID-19. Per the original data handling: Amplified reference gene primers provided the basis for estimating nucleated cell counts. Assay: immunoSEQ multiplex PCR; the TCRdb copy retains only in-frame clones and omits some. That table furnishes V, J and clone size, whereas the DNA furnished D and trimming. In the table there are around 270,000 clones, 88% of which are singletons. CDR1 and CDR2 (germline): KGHDR, SFDVKD. J was trimmed by 2 bases and V by 7 bases; bases with no gene match: 6. The length of the CDR3 is 15 residues.

The sequence derives from a man aged 60-69 years who had recovered from COVID-19. Sample: peripheral blood. This chain joins TRBV24-1 and TRBJ2-3; 9 bases align to TRBD1. The CDR3 loop reads CATSPGQGPTDTQYF. For the CDR3, the DNA is TGTGCCACCAGCCCGGGACAGGGACCCACAGATACGCAGTATTTT.